This TCR beta chain was documented in a study of TIL therapy for anti-PD-1-resistant metastatic lung cancer. Time point in this sample: pre-treatment sample, taken before nivolumab and TIL therapy. The tumor samples were excised metastases, mostly pleural nodules or supraclavicular lymph nodes. Germline assignment: CDR1 SQVTM and CDR2 ANQGSEA. V lost 6 bases and J lost 4; bases outside the gene matches: 10. The CDR3 totals 15 residues. Sequencing used immunoSEQ v3. Here immunoSEQ multiplex PCR was the method, and the copy in TCRdb shows in-frame clones only, minus some. The sample yields 50,000 to 60,000 clones, less than 85% seen once.

This receptor was identified in a person aged 25 to 80 with non-small cell lung cancer. The V call is TRBV29-1, the J call TRBJ2-1; 9 nucleotides line up with TRBD1. Specimen: tumor tissue, collected at baseline. The CDR3 is CSVPTPGTGYNEQFF. The CDR3 DNA sequence: TGCAGCGTGCCTACTCCCGGGACAGGGTACAATGAGCAGTTCTTC.